This TCR beta chain was profiled in a study of T-cell reconstitution after alpha-beta-depleted transplantation in children. Unique molecular identifiers were used in preparing the TCRbeta library. Via MiXCR, TCRdb re-called the PCR reads, giving one row per CDR3 protein. The sample gives approximately 93,000 distinct CDR3 sequences, roughly 8.8% of which show up once; 5.5% to 8% is in the top ten. CDR3 length: 16 residues. J gave up 0 bases and V 5 bases, and 7 bases lay outside the gene matches. The germline V gene has CDR1 SGHTA and CDR2 FQGNSA. This clonotype showed up many times. This TCR was recovered from a human donor who donated a stem cell graft to a child with congenital amegakaryocytic thrombocytopenia. The gene calls are TRBV7-2 and TRBJ2-7; 10 positions match TRBD2. Sample: PBMCs from the stem cell graft donor, taken from the stem cell graft. In nucleotides, the CDR3 is TGTGCCAGCAGCCCCTCCTCTAGCGGGAGCTCCTACGAGCAGTACTTC. Translating it yields CASSPSSSGSSYEQYF. Together with reference TRBV7-2 and TRBJ2-7, the CDR3 gives the full variable domain: GAGVSQSPSNKVTEKGKDVELRCDPISGHTALYWYRQSLGQGLEFLIYFQGNSAPDKSGLPSDRFSAERTGGSVSTLTIQRTQQEDSAVYLCASSPSSSGSSYEQYFGPGTRLTVT.